This passage covers 15 T cell receptor beta chains from one sample sequenced in a study of graft-versus-host responses after intestinal transplantation. Generated by immunoSEQ multiplex PCR, the TCRdb table keeps only in-frame clones and is missing some. Of some 5,700 clones listed, roughly a third are singletons. Around 200,000 CFSE-labeled responder cells were plated with around 200,000 irradiated, violet-dye-labeled stimulator cells. The sample here was alloreactive CD8+ T cells from a mixed lymphocyte reaction culture, taken before intestinal transplant. Described subset: CFSE-low proliferating T cells sorted from roughly six-day pre-transplant mixed lymphocyte reaction (GvH or HvG direction). The receptors derive from a human patient who received an intestinal transplant.

V usage is TRBV2 and J usage is TRBJ1-2; D is ambiguous. The germline V gene encodes CDR1 SNHLY and CDR2 FYNNEI. This CDR3 region has 12 residues. The ends were cut back, 3 bases at V and 7 bases at J, with 9 bases in the middle. The CDR3 loop is CASSEFLIGYTF. The CDR3 DNA reads as TGTGCCAGCAGTGAGTTTTTAATTGGCTACACCTTC.

The V and J genes are TRBV7-8 and TRBJ2-1, with D possibly being TRBD2 (7 bases). CDR1 and CDR2 from the germline V gene are SGHVS and FQNEAQ. This CDR3 comprises 15 residues. V shed 1 base and J shed 8 bases, with 15 bases lying between them. Here the CDR3 reads CASSLEAGEGDEQFF. The CDR3 coding sequence is TGTGCCAGCAGCTTAGAGGCGGGAGAGGGGGATGAGCAGTTCTTC.

The J gene is TRBJ1-4, the V gene TRBV2; D is unresolved. Trimming left V 6 bases short and J 0 bases short, with 5 bases between. This CDR3 has 13 residues. Per the germline V gene, CDR1 is SNHLY and CDR2 is FYNNEI. CDR3 DNA: TGTGCCAGCAGATATGCAACTAATGAAAAACTGTTTTTT. This codes for CASRYATNEKLFF.

This chain joins TRBV11-2 and TRBJ2-1; 9 bases are a match to TRBD1. Germline CDR1 and CDR2: SGHAT and FQNNGV. The V gene end was trimmed by 1 base and the J gene end by 9 bases; junction bases not matched to a gene: 4. This CDR3 comprises 14 residues. The CDR3 region is CASSLGTGVFEQFF. CDR3 nucleotide sequence: TGTGCCAGCAGCTTAGGGACAGGGGTCTTTGAGCAGTTCTTC.

V gene TRBV5-1 combines with J gene TRBJ2-5, with a tentative D call TRBD2 (5 bases). Germline loops: CDR1 SGHRS, CDR2 YFSETQ. The CDR3 length is 13 residues. Between the trimmed V and J ends, which lost 0 bases and 11 bases, there was a span of 14 bases. This CDR3 reads CASSLALGWEQYF. The CDR3 DNA sequence: TGCGCCAGCAGCTTGGCTCTGGGTTGGGAGCAGTACTTC.

This rearrangement joins TRBV5-4 to TRBJ2-5; 10 bases line up with TRBD1. Germline V gene lookup returns CDR1 SGHNT and CDR2 YYREEE (reference sequence). The length of the CDR3 is 16 residues. Losses at the gene ends were 3 bases for V and 3 bases for J; bases not matched to a gene: 8. The CDR3 here is CASSSVGGTGEETQYF. CDR3 sequence (DNA): TGTGCCAGCAGCTCCGTAGGGGGGACAGGGGAAGAGACCCAGTACTTC.

This clone is medium-sized by share. The rearrangement uses TRBV6-1 and TRBJ2-2; TRBD1 agrees at 9 bases. Unmatched junction bases numbered 1, after V lost 4 bases and J lost 1 base. This CDR3 contains 15 residues. Germline V CDR1 and CDR2: MNHNS, SASEGT. CDR3 DNA: TGTGCCAGCAGTGGGGGACAGGGGAACACCGGGGAGCTGTTTTTT. As protein: CASSGGQGNTGELFF.

V usage is TRBV11-2 and J usage is TRBJ2-7; 8 bases are a match to TRBD2. Trimming removed 3 bases from V and 4 bases from J; junction bases left unmatched: 2. The CDR3 runs to 13 residues. Germline CDR1 is SGHAT and CDR2 is FQNNGV. The CDR3 nucleotides are TGTGCCAGCAGCTTCACGGGGGGGTACGAGCAGTACTTC. Amino acid sequence: CASSFTGGYEQYF.

This clone was detected only a few times. The chain carries TRBV9 and TRBJ2-5; D might be TRBD2 (6 bases). This CDR3 has 16 residues. The germline V gene has CDR1 SGDLS and CDR2 YYNGEE. The germline V and J ends were trimmed by 3 bases and 5 bases, with 20 bases remaining between them. In nucleotides, the CDR3 is TGTGCCAGCAGCGCCGATCCCCTAGCGTCTGGGGAGACCCAGTACTTC. It translates to CASSADPLASGETQYF.

This chain joins TRBV27 and TRBJ1-2; perhaps TRBD1 as D (6 bases). Trimming stripped 3 bases from V and 4 bases from J, with 15 bases between. The CDR3 loop spans 15 amino acids. The germline gives CDR1 MNHEY, CDR2 SMNVEV (reference sequence). This CDR3 reads CASSLTPGGAYGYTF. The CDR3 nucleotides read TGTGCCAGCAGTTTGACCCCGGGGGGCGCCTATGGCTACACCTTC.

This clone has more than one count but fewer than ten. An end of the junction does not agree with germline; a read error may underlie this. The rearrangement uses TRBV30 and TRBJ2-1; D ambiguous. The germline gives CDR1 GTSNPN, CDR2 SVGIG (reference sequence). CDR3 length equals 12 residues. The CDR3 DNA reads TGTGCCTGGAATCTCTCCGACAATGAGCAGTTCTTC. Translated: CAWNLSDNEQFF.

This clone rates as medium-sized. The V call is TRBV10-3, the J call TRBJ2-5; 8 bases agree with TRBD2. With V trimmed by 9 bases and J by 5 bases, 5 bases remained unmatched. Germline-derived CDR1 and CDR2 are ENHRY and SYGVKD. The CDR3 loop spans 12 amino acids. CDR3 DNA: TGTGCCATGATAGCGGGGCAGGAGACCCAGTACTTC. This encodes CAMIAGQETQYF.

This clone is medium-sized within its sample. The V gene is TRBV21-1, the J gene TRBJ2-7; TRBD1, the D gene given by the table, was not confirmed from the DNA. TRBV21-1 is given as a pseudogene. The CDR3 is made up of 15 amino acids. CDR3 protein: CASSKARQGSYEQYF. DNA of the CDR3: TGTGCCAGCAGCAAAGCCCGACAGGGTTCCTACGAGCAGTACTTC.

The chain carries TRBV2 and TRBJ2-7; D is unresolved. Trimming removed 2 bases from V and 5 bases from J, with 10 bases in between. The CDR3 runs 13 residues. The V gene's germline CDR1 is SNHLY and CDR2 FYNNEI. The CDR3 loop reads CASSEQAVHEQYF. CDR3 nucleotide sequence: TGTGCCAGCAGTGAACAAGCCGTCCACGAGCAGTACTTC.

This clone was seen a few times. The chain carries TRBV29-1 and TRBJ2-3, with D perhaps matching TRBD2 (6 bases). Germline V CDR1 and CDR2: SQVTM, ANQGSEA. V lost 6 bases, J lost 10 bases, and 20 bases lay in between. The CDR3 is 13 residues long. The CDR3 DNA follows: TGCAGCGTCCCCGGGACTCCCGCGTTGTCGCAGTATTTT. Translating gives CSVPGTPALSQYF.